Given below is one TCR beta chain in context. Generated by immunoSEQ multiplex PCR, the TCRdb table keeps only in-frame clones and is missing some. The data hold 200,000 to 250,000 clones, with around four fifths observed a single time. With 5 bases clipped from V and 8 bases from J, the junction kept 8 bases outside the gene matches. Germline V lookup: CDR1 MNHEY, CDR2 SVGAGI. The CDR3 extends over 14 amino acids. The data stem from a study of blood T cell repertoires in COVID-19. The chain is built from TRBV6-5 and TRBJ2-1; 8 bases align to TRBD1. Sequenced sample: PBMCs or T cells enriched from blood (not recorded which). This TCR came from a woman between 40 and 50 years old who had been exposed to COVID-19. Written as DNA, the CDR3 is TGTGCCAGCAGTCACGGACAGGGACTCGATGAGCAGTTCTTC. Protein sequence: CASSHGQGLDEQFF.